The 5 T cell receptor beta chains in this list originate from one sample, sequenced in a study of Graves' ophthalmopathy and Graves' hyperthyroidism. TCR beta CDR3 amplification used RNA transcripts. Second-round multiplex PCR followed a first-round RT-PCR using HTBI primers. TCRdb ran MiXCR on the multiplex PCR reads and lists one entry per CDR3 protein. This sample carries about 160,000 distinct CDR3 sequences, roughly 36% of them seen once, and the ten largest clones take 8% to 9%. Material: peripheral blood. Receptor source: a man aged 25 to 45 with Graves' ophthalmopathy.

The V and J genes are TRBV10-1 and TRBJ2-7, with 12 positions matching TRBD2. There are 13 residues in the CDR3. The ends lost 9 bases at V and 4 bases at J; junction bases unmatched: 4. The V gene's germline CDR1 is WNHNN and CDR2 SYGVQD (reference sequence). The CDR3: CARKTSGSYEQYF. The CDR3 bases are TGCGCCAGAAAGACTAGCGGGAGTTACGAGCAGTACTTC.

This clonotype has at least ten counts. The chain employs TRBV12-3 or TRBV12-4 and TRBJ2-6, with 9 bases identical to TRBD1. This CDR3 contains 17 residues. V lost 3 bases, J lost 2 bases, and 5 bases stayed unmatched. CDR3 coding DNA: TGTGCCAGCAGTTTCGACAGGGGGAATCCTGGGGCCAACGTCCTGACTTTC. It specifies CASSFDRGNPGANVLTF.

The genes are TRBV6-1 and TRBJ2-7, with TRBD2 matching over 9 bases. The V segment lost 7 bases and the J segment 3 bases; nucleotides outside the gene matches: 7. In germline, CDR1 is MNHNS, CDR2 SASEGT. The CDR3 is 14 residues long. CDR3 nucleotides: TGTGCCAGCACCCCCGGGACTAGCCGCTACGAGCAGTACTTC. This gives the protein CASTPGTSRYEQYF.

The rearrangement joins TRBV7-2 to TRBJ1-6, with TRBD1 identical over 8 bases. V lost 5 bases and J lost 9; bases outside the gene matches: 0. The CDR3 runs 12 residues. Germline values: CDR1 SGHTA, CDR2 FQGNSA. The CDR3 loop is CASSQGASPLHF. Here the CDR3 DNA reads TGTGCCAGCAGCCAGGGGGCTTCACCCCTCCACTTT.

The chain joins TRBV2 to TRBJ1-2; 7 bases are a match to TRBD1. V trimming: 5 bases; J trimming: 3 bases; junction bases outside the gene matches: 6. Germline assignment: CDR1 SNHLY and CDR2 FYNNEI. The CDR3 has 14 amino acids. This CDR3 is CASSPSGTDYGYTF. The CDR3 DNA reads as TGTGCCAGCAGTCCCTCCGGGACAGACTATGGCTACACCTTC. Full variable domain (rest looked up from reference TRBV2 and TRBJ1-2): EPEVTQTPSHQVTQMGQEVILRCVPISNHLYFYWYRQILGQKVEFLVSFYNNEISEKSEIFDDQFSVERPDGSNFTLKIRSTKLEDSAMYFCASSPSGTDYGYTFGSGTRLTVV.